This T cell receptor beta chain was documented in a study of shared clonotypes between healthy human individuals. With regard to this clone: Its target is unknown.

Produced via immunoSEQ multiplex PCR; TCRdb's table is partial and in-frame only. Of roughly 720,000 clones listed, around 90% are singletons. Trimming cost V 0 bases and J 8 bases; bases outside gene matches: 7. CDR3 length equals 15 residues. Germline V gene data show CDR1 as SGHKS and CDR2 as YYEKEE (reference sequence). The study's findings and limits: What naive subsets generally showed was a larger estimated richness than memory subsets showed.

The sequence derives from a man between 18 and 29 years old in good health. Some clones in this sample may be carry-over from other donors' samples. The chain recombines TRBV5-5 with TRBJ1-4, with 7 positions matching TRBD1. The specimen was memory CD8+ T cells from PBMCs. Described subset: CD45RO+ cells pooled with CCR7-negative TemRA cells. CDR3 bases: TGTGCCAGCAGCTTGGGACAGGGCACAGGGGAAAAACTGTTTTTT. It specifies CASSLGQGTGEKLFF.